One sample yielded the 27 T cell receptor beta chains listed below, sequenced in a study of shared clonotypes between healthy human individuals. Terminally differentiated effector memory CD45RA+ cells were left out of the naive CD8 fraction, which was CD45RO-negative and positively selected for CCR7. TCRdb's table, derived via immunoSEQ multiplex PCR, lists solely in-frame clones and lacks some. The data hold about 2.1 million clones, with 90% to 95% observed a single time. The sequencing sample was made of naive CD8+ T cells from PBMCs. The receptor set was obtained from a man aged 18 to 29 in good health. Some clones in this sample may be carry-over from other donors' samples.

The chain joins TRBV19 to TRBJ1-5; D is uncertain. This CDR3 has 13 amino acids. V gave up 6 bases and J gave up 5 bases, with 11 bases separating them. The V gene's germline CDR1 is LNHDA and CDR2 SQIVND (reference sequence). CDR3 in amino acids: CASRDWSYQPQHF. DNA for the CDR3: TGTGCCAGTAGAGACTGGTCCTATCAGCCCCAGCATTTT.

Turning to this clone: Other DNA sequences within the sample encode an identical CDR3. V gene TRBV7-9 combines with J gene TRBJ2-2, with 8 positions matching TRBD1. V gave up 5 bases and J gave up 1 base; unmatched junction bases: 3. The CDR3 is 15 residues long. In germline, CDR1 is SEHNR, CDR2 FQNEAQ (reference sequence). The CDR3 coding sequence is TGTGCCAGCAGCCCGGGGACAGGGAACACCGGGGAGCTGTTTTTT. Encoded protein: CASSPGTGNTGELFF.

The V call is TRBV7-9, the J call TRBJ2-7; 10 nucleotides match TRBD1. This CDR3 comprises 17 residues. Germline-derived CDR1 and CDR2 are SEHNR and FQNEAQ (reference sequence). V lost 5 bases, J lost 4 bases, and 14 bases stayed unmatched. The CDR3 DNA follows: TGTGCCAGCAGCACGGCCGGCGTCGGGACAGGGGTTTACGAGCAGTACTTC. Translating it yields CASSTAGVGTGVYEQYF. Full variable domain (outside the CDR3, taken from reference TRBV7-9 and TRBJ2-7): DTGVSQNPRHKITKRGQNVTFRCDPISEHNRLYWYRQTLGQGPEFLTYFQNEAQLEKSRLLSDRFSAERPKGSFSTLEIQRTEQGDSAMYLCASSTAGVGTGVYEQYFGPGTRLTVT.

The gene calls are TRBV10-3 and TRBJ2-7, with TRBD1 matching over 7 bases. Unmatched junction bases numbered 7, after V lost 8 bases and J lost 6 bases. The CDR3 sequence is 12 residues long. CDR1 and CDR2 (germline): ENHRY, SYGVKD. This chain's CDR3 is CAIAPDRLEQYF. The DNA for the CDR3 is TGTGCCATCGCCCCGGACAGGCTCGAGCAGTACTTC.

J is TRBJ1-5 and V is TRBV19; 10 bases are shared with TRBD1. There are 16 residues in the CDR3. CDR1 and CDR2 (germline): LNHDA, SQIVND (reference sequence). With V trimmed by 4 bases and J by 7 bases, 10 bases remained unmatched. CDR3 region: CASSTPGTGVRQPQHF. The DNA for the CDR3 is TGTGCCAGTAGTACTCCTGGGACAGGGGTTAGGCAGCCCCAGCATTTT.

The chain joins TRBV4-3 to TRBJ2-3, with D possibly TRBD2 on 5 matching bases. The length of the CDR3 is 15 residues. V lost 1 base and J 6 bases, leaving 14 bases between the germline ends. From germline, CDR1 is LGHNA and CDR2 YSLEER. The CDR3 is CASSQGHTGGDTQYF. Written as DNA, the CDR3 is TGCGCCAGCAGCCAAGGTCATACGGGCGGGGATACGCAGTATTTT.

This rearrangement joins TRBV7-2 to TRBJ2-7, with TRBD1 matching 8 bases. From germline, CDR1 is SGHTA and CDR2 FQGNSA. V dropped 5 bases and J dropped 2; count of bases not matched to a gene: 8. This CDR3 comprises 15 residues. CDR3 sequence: CASSQRTGRTYEQYF. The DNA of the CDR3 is TGTGCCAGCAGCCAGCGGACAGGGCGAACCTACGAGCAGTACTTC.

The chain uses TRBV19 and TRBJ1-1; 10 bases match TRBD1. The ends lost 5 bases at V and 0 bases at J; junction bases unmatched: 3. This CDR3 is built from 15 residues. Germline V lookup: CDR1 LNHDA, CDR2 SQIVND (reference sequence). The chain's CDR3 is CASSADRGLNTEAFF. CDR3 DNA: TGTGCCAGTAGTGCAGACAGGGGGCTGAACACTGAAGCTTTCTTT.

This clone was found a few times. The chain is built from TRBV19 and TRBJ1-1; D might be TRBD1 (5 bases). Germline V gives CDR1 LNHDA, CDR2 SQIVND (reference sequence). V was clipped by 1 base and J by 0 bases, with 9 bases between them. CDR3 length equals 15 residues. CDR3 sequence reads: CASSIAAGLNTEAFF. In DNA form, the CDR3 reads TGTGCCAGTAGTATAGCCGCAGGGCTGAACACTGAAGCTTTCTTT.

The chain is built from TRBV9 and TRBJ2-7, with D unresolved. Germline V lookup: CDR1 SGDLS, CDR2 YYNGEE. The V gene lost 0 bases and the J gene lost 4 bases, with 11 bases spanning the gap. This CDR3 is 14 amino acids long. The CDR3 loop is CASSVVASSYEQYF. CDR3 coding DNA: TGTGCCAGCAGCGTAGTGGCCTCATCGTACGAGCAGTACTTC.

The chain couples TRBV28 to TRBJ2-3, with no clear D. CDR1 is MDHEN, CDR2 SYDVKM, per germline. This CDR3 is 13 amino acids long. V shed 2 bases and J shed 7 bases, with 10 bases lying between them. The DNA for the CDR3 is TGTGCCAGCAGTTTAGGCAATGACCATACGCAGTATTTT. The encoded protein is CASSLGNDHTQYF.

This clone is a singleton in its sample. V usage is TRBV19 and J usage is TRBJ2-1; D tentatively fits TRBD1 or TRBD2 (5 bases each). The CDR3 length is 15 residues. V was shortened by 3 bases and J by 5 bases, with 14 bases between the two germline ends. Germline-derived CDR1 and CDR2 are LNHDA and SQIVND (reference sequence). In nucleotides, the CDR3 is TGTGCCAGTAGTATCGGGCTAGCCAGGGACAATGAGCAGTTCTTC. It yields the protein CASSIGLARDNEQFF.

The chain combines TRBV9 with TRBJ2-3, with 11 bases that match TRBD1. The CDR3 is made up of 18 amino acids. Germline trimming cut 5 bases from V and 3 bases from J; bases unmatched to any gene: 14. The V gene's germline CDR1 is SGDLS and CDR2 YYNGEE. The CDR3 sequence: CASSPGPRRDRGTDTQYF. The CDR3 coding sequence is TGTGCCAGCAGTCCTGGTCCCCGCCGGGACAGGGGGACAGATACGCAGTATTTT.

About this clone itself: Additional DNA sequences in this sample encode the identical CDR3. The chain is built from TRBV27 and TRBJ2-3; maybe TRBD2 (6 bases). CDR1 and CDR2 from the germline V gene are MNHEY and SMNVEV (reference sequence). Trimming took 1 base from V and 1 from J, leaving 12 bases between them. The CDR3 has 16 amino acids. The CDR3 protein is CASSLLLAEGTDTQYF. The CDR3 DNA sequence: TGTGCCAGCAGTTTATTGTTAGCGGAGGGCACAGATACGCAGTATTTT.

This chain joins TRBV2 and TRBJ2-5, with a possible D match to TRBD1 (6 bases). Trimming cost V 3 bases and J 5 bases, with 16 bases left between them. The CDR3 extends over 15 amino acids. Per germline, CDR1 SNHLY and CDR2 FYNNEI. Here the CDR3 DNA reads TGTGCCAGCAGTGATGTTGGGCAGGGGCGCGAGACCCAGTACTTC. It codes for CASSDVGQGRETQYF. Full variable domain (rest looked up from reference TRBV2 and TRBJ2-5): EPEVTQTPSHQVTQMGQEVILRCVPISNHLYFYWYRQILGQKVEFLVSFYNNEISEKSEIFDDQFSVERPDGSNFTLKIRSTKLEDSAMYFCASSDVGQGRETQYFGPGTRLLVL.

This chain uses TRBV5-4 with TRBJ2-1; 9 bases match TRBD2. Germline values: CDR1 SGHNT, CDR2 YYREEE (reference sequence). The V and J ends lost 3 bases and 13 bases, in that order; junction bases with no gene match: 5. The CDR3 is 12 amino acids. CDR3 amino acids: CASSSGTSFQFF. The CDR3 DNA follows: TGTGCCAGCAGCTCCGGGACTAGCTTTCAGTTCTTC.

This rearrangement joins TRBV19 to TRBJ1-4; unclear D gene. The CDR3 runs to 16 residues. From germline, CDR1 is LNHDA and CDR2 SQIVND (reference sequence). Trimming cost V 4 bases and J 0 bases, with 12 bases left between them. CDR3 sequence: CASSTNRATTNEKLFF. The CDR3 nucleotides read TGTGCCAGTAGTACTAACAGAGCCACAACTAATGAAAAACTGTTTTTT. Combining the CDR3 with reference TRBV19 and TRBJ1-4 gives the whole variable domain DGGITQSPKYLFRKEGQNVTLSCEQNLNHDAMYWYRQDPGQGLRLIYYSQIVNDFQKGDIAEGYSVSREKKESFPLTVTSAQKNPTAFYLCASSTNRATTNEKLFFGSGTQLSVL.

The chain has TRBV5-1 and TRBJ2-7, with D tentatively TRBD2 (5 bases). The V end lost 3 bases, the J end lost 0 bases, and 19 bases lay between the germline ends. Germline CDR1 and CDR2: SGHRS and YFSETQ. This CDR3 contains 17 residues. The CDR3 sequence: CASSSAGLTLYSYEQYF. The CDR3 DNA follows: TGCGCCAGCAGCTCGGCCGGACTCACATTATACTCCTACGAGCAGTACTTC.

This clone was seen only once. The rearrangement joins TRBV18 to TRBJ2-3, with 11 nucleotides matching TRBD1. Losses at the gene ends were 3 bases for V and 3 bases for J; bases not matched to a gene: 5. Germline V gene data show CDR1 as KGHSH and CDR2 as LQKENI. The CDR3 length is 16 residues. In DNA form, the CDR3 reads TGTGCCAGCTCACCCGGACAGGGGGCTGTGACAGATACGCAGTATTTT. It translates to CASSPGQGAVTDTQYF.

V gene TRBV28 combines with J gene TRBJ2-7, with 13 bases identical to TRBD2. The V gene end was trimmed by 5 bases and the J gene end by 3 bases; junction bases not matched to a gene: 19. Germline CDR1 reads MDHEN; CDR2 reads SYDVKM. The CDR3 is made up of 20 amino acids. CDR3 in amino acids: CASSDPVQLAGGPGSYEQYF. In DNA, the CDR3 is TGTGCCAGCAGTGACCCCGTCCAACTAGCGGGAGGGCCAGGCAGCTACGAGCAGTACTTC. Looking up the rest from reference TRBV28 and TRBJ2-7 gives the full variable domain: DVKVTQSSRYLVKRTGEKVFLECVQDMDHENMFWYRQDPGLGLRLIYFSYDVKMKEKGDIPEGYSVSREKKERFSLILESASTNQTSMYLCASSDPVQLAGGPGSYEQYFGPGTRLTVT.

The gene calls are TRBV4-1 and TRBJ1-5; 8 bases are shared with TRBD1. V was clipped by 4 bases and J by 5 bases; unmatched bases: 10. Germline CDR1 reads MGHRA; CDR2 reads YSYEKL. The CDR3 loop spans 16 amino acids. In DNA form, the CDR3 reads TGCGCCAGCAGCCCCTCAAGGACAGGGCCCCATCAGCCCCAGCATTTT. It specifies CASSPSRTGPHQPQHF.

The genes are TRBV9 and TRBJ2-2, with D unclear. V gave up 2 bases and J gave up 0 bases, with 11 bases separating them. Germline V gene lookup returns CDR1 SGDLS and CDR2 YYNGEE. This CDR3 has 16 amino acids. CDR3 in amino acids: CASSVGKSTNTGELFF. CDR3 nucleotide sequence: TGTGCCAGCAGCGTCGGTAAAAGTACGAACACCGGGGAGCTGTTTTTT.

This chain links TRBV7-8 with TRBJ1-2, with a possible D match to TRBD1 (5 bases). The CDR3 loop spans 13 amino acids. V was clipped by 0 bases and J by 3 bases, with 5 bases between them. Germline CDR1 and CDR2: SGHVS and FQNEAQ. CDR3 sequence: CASSLAGDYGYTF. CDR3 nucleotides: TGTGCCAGCAGCTTAGCGGGGGACTATGGCTACACCTTC.

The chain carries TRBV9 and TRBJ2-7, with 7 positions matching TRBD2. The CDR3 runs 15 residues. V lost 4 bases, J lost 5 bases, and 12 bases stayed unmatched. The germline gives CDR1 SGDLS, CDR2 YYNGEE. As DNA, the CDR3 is TGTGCCAGCAGCATTAAAGGGCGGGAGCCCCACGAGCAGTACTTC. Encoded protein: CASSIKGREPHEQYF.

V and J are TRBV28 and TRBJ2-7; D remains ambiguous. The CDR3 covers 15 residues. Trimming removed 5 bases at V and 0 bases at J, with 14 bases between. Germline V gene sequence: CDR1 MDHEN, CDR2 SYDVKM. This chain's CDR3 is CASSPDGPSSYEQYF. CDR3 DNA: TGTGCCAGCAGTCCAGATGGACCGAGCTCCTACGAGCAGTACTTC.

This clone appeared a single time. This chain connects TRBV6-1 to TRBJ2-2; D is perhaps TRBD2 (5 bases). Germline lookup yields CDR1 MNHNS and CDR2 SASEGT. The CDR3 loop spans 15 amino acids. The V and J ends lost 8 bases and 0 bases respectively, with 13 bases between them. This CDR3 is CASQEGLSNTGELFF. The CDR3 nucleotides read TGTGCCAGCCAGGAAGGACTGTCGAACACCGGGGAGCTGTTTTTT.

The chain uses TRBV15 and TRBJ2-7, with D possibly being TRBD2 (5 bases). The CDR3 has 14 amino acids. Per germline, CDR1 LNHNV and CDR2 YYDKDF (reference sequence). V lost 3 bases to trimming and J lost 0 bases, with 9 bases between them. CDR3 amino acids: CATSSGGSSYEQYF. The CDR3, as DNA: TGTGCCACCAGCAGCGGAGGAAGCTCCTACGAGCAGTACTTC.